The rows below give T cell receptor beta chains drawn from one sample of a study of control samples from healthy donors and cancer patients. Assay: immunoSEQ multiplex PCR; the TCRdb copy retains only in-frame clones and omits some. The sample has about 160,000 clones, about 90% seen once. Input material: blood. These receptors were taken from a man under 40 in good health. Each CDR3 is given with its conserved first and last residue. Each record gives: D gene, V gene, clone size, J gene, CDR3 DNA, CDR3 protein. D genes are given only for firm matches. Clone size appears in some rows only: once, few, many, or a class for an expanded clone.

>.|TRBV30|.|TRBJ2-6
TGTGCCTGGAGGACGAGTGGGGCCAACGTCCTGACTTTC
CAWRTSGANVLTF
>TRBD1|TRBV5-5|.|TRBJ2-3
TGTGCCAGCAGCTCGGGGGACAGGTTTCTCTCAGATACGCAGTATTTT
CASSSGDRFLSDTQYF
>TRBD2|TRBV2|once|TRBJ2-1
TGTGCCAGCAGCCGAGGTCCGGGGGGGAATGAGCAGTTCTTC
CASSRGPGGNEQFF
>.|TRBV3-1/TRBV3-2|.|TRBJ2-7
TGTGCCAGCAGCCAAGATCATAGACTTCCCTACGAGCAGTACTTC
CASSQDHRLPYEQYF
>.|TRBV6-5|.|TRBJ2-6
TGTGCCAGCAGGTTCCTCGAATCTGGGGCCAACGTCCTGACTTTC
CASRFLESGANVLTF
>.|TRBV5-1|once|TRBJ2-7
TGCGCCAGCAGAGGACAGAACTACGAGCAGTACTTC
CASRGQNYEQYF
>.|TRBV2|.|TRBJ1-5
TGTGCCAGCAAACTAGGGACGATAAGCAATCAGCCCCAGCATTTT
CASKLGTISNQPQHF
>.|TRBV5-6|.|TRBJ2-7
TGTGCCAGCAGCTTACGGCAGAATTCCTACGAGCAGTACTTC
CASSLRQNSYEQYF
>.|TRBV29-1|.|TRBJ1-1
TGCAGCGTTGAACCCAGATTGAACACTGAAGCTTTCTTT
CSVEPRLNTEAFF
>TRBD2|TRBV7-9|.|TRBJ2-3
TGTGCCAGCAGCGCCGGACTAGCGGGGGGACAAGATACGCAGTATTTT
CASSAGLAGGQDTQYF
>.|TRBV29-1|.|TRBJ1-1
TGCAGCGTGGGGGGCTCTCACGCTGAAGCTTTCTTT
CSVGGSHAEAFF
>.|TRBV29-1|.|TRBJ2-2
TGCAGCGGGGGATTTGGCACCGGGGAGCTGTTTTTT
CSGGFGTGELFF
>.|TRBV18|.|TRBJ2-1
TGTGCCAGCTCACCTCCGTCGAGCTCCTACAATGAGCAGTTCTTC
CASSPPSSSYNEQFF
>.|TRBV6-1|.|TRBJ1-2
TGTGCCAGCAGTGAGTTGGGCCTCTATGGCTACACCTTC
CASSELGLYGYTF
>.|TRBV6-5|.|TRBJ1-1
TGTGCCAGCAGTTCCCCAAGCGGGACGGGGAACACTGAAGCTTTCTTT
CASSSPSGTGNTEAFF
>.|TRBV4-2|once|TRBJ1-2
TGTGCCAGCAGCCAAGATGGTAGTGGGGGAATCTATGGCTACACCTTC
CASSQDGSGGIYGYTF
>.|TRBV15|.|TRBJ1-1
TGTGCCACCAGCAGAGACAGGGCGAGGATTGAAGCTTTCTTT
CATSRDRARIEAFF
>TRBD1|TRBV5-1|.|TRBJ2-5
TGCGCCAGCAGCTTGGCGGGACAGATTCAAGAGACCCAGTACTTC
CASSLAGQIQETQYF
>.|TRBV30|.|TRBJ1-5
TGTGCCTGGAGTGTACGGGGGAGAGGTGGGAATCAGCCCCAGCATTTT
CAWSVRGRGGNQPQHF
>.|TRBV7-7|.|TRBJ2-2
TGTGCCAGCAGCCAATATACCGGGGAGCTGTTTTTT
CASSQYTGELFF
>TRBD1|TRBV19|.|TRBJ1-2
TGTGCCAGTAGCGACAGGGGAGATGGCTACACCTTC
CASSDRGDGYTF
>TRBD1|TRBV15|.|TRBJ1-2
TGTGCCACCAGCAGAGGGGACAGAGAGCGCGGCTACACCTTC
CATSRGDRERGYTF
>.|TRBV3-1/TRBV3-2|.|TRBJ2-7
TGTGCCAGCAGCCAGGTCAGGTCCTACGAGCAGTACTTC
CASSQVRSYEQYF
>.|TRBV2|.|TRBJ1-1
TGTGCCAGCATGGGCAGGGAAGGCACTGAAGCTTTCTTT
CASMGREGTEAFF
>.|TRBV5-6|.|TRBJ1-3
TGTGCCAGCAGCAATAGAATGAATTCAGGAAACACCATATATTTT
CASSNRMNSGNTIYF
>TRBD1|TRBV6-5|.|TRBJ2-7
TGTGCCAGCAGTCCAGGCCGAGACAGGGTCTACGAGCAGTACTTC
CASSPGRDRVYEQYF
>TRBD1|TRBV28|.|TRBJ2-1
TGTGCCAGCATCAACGGGGACAGATACAATGAGCAGTTCTTC
CASINGDRYNEQFF
>TRBD2|TRBV7-3|.|TRBJ2-2
TGTGCCAGCAGCTCTACTAGCGGGAGCTCCGGGGAGCTGTTTTTT
CASSSTSGSSGELFF
>.|TRBV27|.|TRBJ1-6
TGTGCCAGCAGTCCCCGGACAGATTCAAATTCACCCCTCCACTTT
CASSPRTDSNSPLHF
>TRBD2|TRBV11-2|.|TRBJ2-3
TGTGCCAGCAGCTCCTTTAGCGGGAGCACAGATACGCAGTATTTT
CASSSFSGSTDTQYF
>TRBD1|TRBV28|.|TRBJ1-1
TGTGCCAGCAGCCAGGGGGGCGGGAACACTGAAGCTTTCTTT
CASSQGGGNTEAFF
>.|TRBV2|.|TRBJ2-3
TGTGCCAGCAGTGGTAGGGGCGCAAGAGAGTCTGAGACCCTCGATACGCAGTATTTT
CASSGRGARESETLDTQYF
>.|TRBV28|.|TRBJ1-5
TGTGCCGGGGGGACACCTCGAACTAATCAGCCCCAGCATTTT
CAGGTPRTNQPQHF
>.|TRBV29-1|.|TRBJ1-2
TGCAGCGCTGGGGACCGGGAGGGCTACACCTTC
CSAGDREGYTF
>.|TRBV19|.|TRBJ1-1
TGTGCCAGCAAGAGCACTGAAGCTTTCTTT
CASKSTEAFF
>TRBD1|TRBV5-3|.|TRBJ2-4
TGTGCCAGAAGCTTGGATGTGGATTTGCGGGGACAGGGGATAAAGTCCAAAAACATTCAGTACTTC
CARSLDVDLRGQGIKSKNIQYF
>TRBD1|TRBV30|.|TRBJ1-2
TGTGCCTGGAGTGTGGACAGGGCGTATGGCTACACCTTC
CAWSVDRAYGYTF
>TRBD1|TRBV18|.|TRBJ2-7
TGTGCCAGCTCACCCGGGACAGGGGGTACATACGAGCAGTACTTC
CASSPGTGGTYEQYF
>.|TRBV29-1|.|TRBJ1-5
TGCAGCGTTGCATGGGCCCTAGGGCAGCCCCAGCATTTT
CSVAWALGQPQHF
>.|TRBV5-4|.|TRBJ2-5
TGTGCCAGCAGCCCTATTAAAACAGGGCCAGAGACCCAGTACTTC
CASSPIKTGPETQYF
>.|TRBV20-1|few|TRBJ2-5
TGCAGTTATGAGGGGTCGGAGACCCAGTACTTC
CSYEGSETQYF
>.|TRBV18|.|TRBJ1-5
TGTGCCAGCTCACCGTCGGATGGCAATCAGCCCCAGCATTTT
CASSPSDGNQPQHF
>TRBD2|TRBV18|.|TRBJ2-3
TGTGCCAGCTCACCACTCGGGACTAGCGGGAATACAGATACGCAGTATTTT
CASSPLGTSGNTDTQYF
>.|TRBV27|.|TRBJ1-5
TGTGCCACCGGGCGGGGGAGGGAACGCAATCAGCCCCAGCATTTT
CATGRGRERNQPQHF
>.|TRBV7-9|.|TRBJ1-2
TGTGCCAGCAGCCATTTTTCCGGGACACAAGAGTCCTATGGCTACACCTTC
CASSHFSGTQESYGYTF
>.|TRBV6-2/TRBV6-3|.|TRBJ1-2
TGTGCCAGCAGTCGACGGAACTATGGCTACACCTTC
CASSRRNYGYTF
>.|TRBV21-1|.|TRBJ1-1
TGTGCCAGCAGCAAAATCAGAGAACAGAACACTGAAGCTTTCTTT
CASSKIREQNTEAFF
>.|TRBV5-1|.|TRBJ1-1
TGCGCCAGCAGTCCATCGCGACGGGAGAACACTGAAGCTTTCTTT
CASSPSRRENTEAFF
>TRBD1|TRBV15|.|TRBJ1-3
TGTGCCACCAGCAGGGAAAGACAGGGGCTACGCTCTGGAAACACCATATATTTT
CATSRERQGLRSGNTIYF
>TRBD1|TRBV6-6|.|TRBJ1-1
TGTGCCAGTCTAACAGGGGCGGGCACTGAAGCTTTCTTT
CASLTGAGTEAFF
>TRBD2|TRBV5-1|.|TRBJ2-5
TGCGCCAGCACCCCCGGACTAGCGGGGGGCCAAGAGACCCAGTACTTC
CASTPGLAGGQETQYF
>.|TRBV11-2|.|TRBJ2-5
TGTGCCAGCAGCCGCGACCGGGAGACCCAGTACTTC
CASSRDRETQYF
>.|TRBV4-2|.|TRBJ1-4
TGTGCCAGCAGCCAAGGACGGAATGAAAAACTGTTTTTT
CASSQGRNEKLFF
>.|TRBV18|.|TRBJ2-5
TGTGCCAGCTCACCTGTTGGCCAGGCAGGGGAGACCCAGTACTTC
CASSPVGQAGETQYF